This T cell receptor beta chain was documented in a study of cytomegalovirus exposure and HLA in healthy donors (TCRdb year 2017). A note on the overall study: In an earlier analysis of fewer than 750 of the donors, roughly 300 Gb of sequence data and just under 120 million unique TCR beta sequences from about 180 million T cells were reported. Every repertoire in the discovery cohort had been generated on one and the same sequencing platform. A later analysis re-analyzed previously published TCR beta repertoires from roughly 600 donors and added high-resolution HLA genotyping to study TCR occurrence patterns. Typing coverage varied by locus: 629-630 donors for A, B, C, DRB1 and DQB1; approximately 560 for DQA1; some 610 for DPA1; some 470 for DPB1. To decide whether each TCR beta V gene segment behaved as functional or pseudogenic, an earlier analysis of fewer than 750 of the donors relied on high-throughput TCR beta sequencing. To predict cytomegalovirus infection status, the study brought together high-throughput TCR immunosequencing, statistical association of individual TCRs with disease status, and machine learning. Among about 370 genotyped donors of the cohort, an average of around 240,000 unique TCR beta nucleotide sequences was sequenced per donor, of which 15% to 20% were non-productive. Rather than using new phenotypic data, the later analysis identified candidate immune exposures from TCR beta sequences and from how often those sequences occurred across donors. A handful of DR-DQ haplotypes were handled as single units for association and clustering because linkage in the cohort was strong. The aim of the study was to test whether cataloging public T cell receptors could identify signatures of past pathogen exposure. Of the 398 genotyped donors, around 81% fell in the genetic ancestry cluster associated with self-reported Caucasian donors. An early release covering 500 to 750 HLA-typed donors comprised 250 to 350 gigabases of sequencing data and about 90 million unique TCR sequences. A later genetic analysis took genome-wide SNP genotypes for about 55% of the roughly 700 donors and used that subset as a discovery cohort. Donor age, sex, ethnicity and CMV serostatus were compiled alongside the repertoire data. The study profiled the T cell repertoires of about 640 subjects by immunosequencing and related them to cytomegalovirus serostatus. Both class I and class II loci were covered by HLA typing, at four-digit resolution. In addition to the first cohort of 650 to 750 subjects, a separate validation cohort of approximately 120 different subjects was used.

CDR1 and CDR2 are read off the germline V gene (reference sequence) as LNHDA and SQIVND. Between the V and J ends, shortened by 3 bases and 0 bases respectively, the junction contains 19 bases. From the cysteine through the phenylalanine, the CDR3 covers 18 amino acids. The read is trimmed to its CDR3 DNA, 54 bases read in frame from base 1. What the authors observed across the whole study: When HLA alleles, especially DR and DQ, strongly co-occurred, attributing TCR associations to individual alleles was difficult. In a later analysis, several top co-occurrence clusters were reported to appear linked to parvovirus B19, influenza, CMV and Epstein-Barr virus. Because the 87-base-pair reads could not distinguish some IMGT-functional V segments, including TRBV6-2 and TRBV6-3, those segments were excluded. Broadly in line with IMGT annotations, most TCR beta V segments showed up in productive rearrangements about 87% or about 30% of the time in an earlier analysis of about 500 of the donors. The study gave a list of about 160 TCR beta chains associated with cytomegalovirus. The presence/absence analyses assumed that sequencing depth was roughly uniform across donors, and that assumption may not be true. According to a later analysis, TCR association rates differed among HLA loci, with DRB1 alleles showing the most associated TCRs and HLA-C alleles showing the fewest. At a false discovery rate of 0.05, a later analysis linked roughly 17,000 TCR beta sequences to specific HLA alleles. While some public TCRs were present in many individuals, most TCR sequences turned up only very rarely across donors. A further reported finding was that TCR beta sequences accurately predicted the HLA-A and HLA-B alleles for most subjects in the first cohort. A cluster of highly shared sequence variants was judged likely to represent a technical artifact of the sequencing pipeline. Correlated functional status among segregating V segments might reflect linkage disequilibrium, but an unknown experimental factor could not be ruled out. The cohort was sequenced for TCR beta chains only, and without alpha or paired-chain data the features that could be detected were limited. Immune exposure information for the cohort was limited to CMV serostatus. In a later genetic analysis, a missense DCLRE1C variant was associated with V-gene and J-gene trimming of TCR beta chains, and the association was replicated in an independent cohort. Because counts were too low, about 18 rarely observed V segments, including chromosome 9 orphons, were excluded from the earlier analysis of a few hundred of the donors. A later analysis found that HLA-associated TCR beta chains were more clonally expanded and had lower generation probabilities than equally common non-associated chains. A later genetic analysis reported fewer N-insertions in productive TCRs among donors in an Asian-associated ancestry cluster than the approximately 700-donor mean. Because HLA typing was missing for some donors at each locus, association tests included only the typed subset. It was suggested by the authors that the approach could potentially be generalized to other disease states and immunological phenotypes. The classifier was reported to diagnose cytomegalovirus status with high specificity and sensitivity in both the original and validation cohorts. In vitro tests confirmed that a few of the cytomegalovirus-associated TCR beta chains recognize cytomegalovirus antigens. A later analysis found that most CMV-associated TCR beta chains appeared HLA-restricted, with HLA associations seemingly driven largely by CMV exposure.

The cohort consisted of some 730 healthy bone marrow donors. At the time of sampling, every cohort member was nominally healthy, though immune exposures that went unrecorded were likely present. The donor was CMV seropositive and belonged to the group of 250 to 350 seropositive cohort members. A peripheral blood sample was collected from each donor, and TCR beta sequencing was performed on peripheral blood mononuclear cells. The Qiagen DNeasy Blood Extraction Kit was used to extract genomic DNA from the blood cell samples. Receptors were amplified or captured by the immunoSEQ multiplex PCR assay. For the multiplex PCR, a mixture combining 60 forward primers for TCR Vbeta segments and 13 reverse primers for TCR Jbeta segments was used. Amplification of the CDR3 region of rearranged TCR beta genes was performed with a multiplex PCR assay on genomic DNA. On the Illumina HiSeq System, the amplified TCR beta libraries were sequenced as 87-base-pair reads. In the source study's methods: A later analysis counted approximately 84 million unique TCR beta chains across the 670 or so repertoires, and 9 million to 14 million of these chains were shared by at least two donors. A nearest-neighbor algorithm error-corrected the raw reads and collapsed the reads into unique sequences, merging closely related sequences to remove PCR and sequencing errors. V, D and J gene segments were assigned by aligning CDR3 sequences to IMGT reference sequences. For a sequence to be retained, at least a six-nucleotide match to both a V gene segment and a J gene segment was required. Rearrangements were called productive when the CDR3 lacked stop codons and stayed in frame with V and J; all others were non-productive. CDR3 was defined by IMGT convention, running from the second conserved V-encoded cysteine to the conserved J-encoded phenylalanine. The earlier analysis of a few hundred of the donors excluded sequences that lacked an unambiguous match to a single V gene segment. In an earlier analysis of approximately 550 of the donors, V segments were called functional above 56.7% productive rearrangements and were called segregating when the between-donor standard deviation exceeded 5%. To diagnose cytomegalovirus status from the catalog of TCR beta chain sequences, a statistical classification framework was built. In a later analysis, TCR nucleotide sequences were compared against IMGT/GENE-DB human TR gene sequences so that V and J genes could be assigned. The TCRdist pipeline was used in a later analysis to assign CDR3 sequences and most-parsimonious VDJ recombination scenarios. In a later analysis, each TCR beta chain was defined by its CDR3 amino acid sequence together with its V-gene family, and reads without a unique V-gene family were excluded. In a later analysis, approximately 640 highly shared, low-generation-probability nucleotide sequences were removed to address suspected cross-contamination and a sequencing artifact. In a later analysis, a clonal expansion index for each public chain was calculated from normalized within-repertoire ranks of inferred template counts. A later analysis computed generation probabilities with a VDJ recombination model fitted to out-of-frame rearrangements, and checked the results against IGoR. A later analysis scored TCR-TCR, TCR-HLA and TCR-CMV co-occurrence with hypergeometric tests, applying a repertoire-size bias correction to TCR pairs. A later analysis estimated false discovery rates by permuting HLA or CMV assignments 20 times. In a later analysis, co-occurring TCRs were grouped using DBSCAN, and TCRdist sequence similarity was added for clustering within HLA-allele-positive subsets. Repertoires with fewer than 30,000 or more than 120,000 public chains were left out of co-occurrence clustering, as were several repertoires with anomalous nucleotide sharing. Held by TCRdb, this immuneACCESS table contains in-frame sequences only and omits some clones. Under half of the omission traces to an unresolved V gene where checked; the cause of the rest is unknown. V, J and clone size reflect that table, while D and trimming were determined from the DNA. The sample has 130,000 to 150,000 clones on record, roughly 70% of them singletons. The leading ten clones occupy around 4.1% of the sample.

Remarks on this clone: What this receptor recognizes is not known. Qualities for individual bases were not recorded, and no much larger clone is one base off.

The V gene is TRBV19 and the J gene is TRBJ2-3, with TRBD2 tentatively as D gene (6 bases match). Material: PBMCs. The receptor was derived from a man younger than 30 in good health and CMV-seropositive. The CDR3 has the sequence CASSILRRGPSSTDTQYF. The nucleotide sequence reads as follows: TGTGCCAGTAGTATCCTCCGGCGGGGACCATCTAGCACAGATACGCAGTATTTT. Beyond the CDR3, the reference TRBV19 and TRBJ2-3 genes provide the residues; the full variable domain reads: DGGITQSPKYLFRKEGQNVTLSCEQNLNHDAMYWYRQDPGQGLRLIYYSQIVNDFQKGDIAEGYSVSREKKESFPLTVTSAQKNPTAFYLCASSILRRGPSSTDTQYFGPGTRLTVL.